This T cell receptor (beta chain) was sequenced in a study of PD-L1 blockade in urothelial cancer. The time point is: peripheral blood 6 weeks after treatment start. Spiked synthetic TCR analogs estimated absolute template abundance per PCR. Measured with immunoSEQ multiplex PCR; TCRdb has only the in-frame clones, and not every one. The table has around 66,000 clones, 85% to 90% seen once; the top ten hold around 11%. This clone has only one observation. This TCR was recovered from a man in his 60s with urothelial cancer. The specimen was PBMCs, collected around atezolizumab (anti-PD-L1) treatment.

This chain's CDR3 is CASSQESSGTYNEQFF. In DNA form, the CDR3 reads TGCGCCAGCAGCCAAGAGTCGAGCGGAACCTACAATGAGCAGTTCTTC. The chain couples TRBV4-3 to TRBJ2-1, with a tentative D call TRBD2 (5 bases). Germline CDR1 reads LGHNA; CDR2 reads YSLEER. The CDR3 length is 16 residues. Trimming removed 0 bases at V and 2 bases at J, with 11 bases between.